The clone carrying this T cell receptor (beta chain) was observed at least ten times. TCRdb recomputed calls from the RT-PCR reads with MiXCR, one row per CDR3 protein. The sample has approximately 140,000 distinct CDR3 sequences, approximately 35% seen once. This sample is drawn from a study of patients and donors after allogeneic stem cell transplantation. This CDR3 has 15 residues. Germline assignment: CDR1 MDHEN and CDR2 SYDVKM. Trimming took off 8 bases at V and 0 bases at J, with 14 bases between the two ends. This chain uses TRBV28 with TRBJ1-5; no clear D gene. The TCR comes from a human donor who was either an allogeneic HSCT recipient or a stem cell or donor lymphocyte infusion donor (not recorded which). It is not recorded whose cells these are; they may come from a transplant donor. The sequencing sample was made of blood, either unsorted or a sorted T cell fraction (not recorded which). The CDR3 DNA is TGTGCCAGCGGGCAGGTTCTAAATAGCAATCAGCCCCAGCATTTT. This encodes CASGQVLNSNQPQHF.